A selection of T cell receptor beta chains follows, all from one sample in a study of metastatic and nonmetastatic thyroid tumors. Through MiXCR, TCRdb re-clonotyped the PCR reads. The sample comprises over 30,000 clones, approximately 20% of which are singletons, and roughly 13% rests with the top ten. The sequencing input was tumor tissue. Receptors originate from a female donor with papillary thyroid cancer or a benign thyroid nodule (not recorded which). Some clones in this sample may be carry-over from other donors' samples. Both conserved end residues are part of each CDR3.

J,V,CDR3
TRBJ2-1,TRBV20-1,CSAISGADNEQFF
TRBJ2-1,TRBV7-3,CASSYSANNEQFF
TRBJ2-7,TRBV13,CASSFVTSGRFYEQYF
TRBJ1-2,TRBV19,CASSIRNNYGYTF
TRBJ1-1,TRBV20-1,CSARDRNPDTEAFF
TRBJ1-6,TRBV28,CASKTGASSYNSPLHF
TRBJ2-7,TRBV6-2/TRBV6-3,CSSSYPMGAGDEHYF
TRBJ2-5,TRBV20-1,CSASGAQETQYF
TRBJ1-2,TRBV5-4,CASSSWTRGRTF
TRBJ1-1,TRBV6-1,CASRRKWDGYTEAFF
TRBJ2-7,TRBV6-1,CASSKTGGCFSHEQYF